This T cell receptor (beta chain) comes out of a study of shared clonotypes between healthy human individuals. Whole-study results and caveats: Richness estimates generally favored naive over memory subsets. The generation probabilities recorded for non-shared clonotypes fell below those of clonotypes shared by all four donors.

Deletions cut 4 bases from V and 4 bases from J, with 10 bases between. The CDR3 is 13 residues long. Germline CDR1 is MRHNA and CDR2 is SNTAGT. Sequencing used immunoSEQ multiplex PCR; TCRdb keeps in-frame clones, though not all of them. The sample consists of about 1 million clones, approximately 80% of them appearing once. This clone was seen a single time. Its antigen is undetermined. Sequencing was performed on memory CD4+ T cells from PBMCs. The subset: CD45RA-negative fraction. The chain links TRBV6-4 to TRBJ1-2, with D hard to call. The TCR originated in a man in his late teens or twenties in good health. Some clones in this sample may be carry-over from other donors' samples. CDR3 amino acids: CASSAGRRYGYTF. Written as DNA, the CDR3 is TGTGCCAGCAGTGCGGGCCGACGCTATGGCTACACCTTC.